Presented here are 16 T cell receptor beta chains from one specimen sequenced in a study of control samples from healthy donors and cancer patients (dated by TCRdb to the early 2020s). Library preparation was by the immunoSEQ multiplex PCR assay. In TCRdb, the immuneACCESS table is reduced to in-frame sequences with V and J assigned. These tables do not hold every clone; where another copy was compared, an unresolved V gene accounts for under half, and the others remain unexplained. This sample gives about 190,000 clones in total; around 90% of them show up just once. 1.5% to 2% of the sample goes to the ten largest clones. Input material: blood. All receptors derive from a man aged 30 to 39 in good health.

V is TRBV4-1 and J is TRBJ2-5; D perhaps matches TRBD1 (6 bases). Germline V gene lookup returns CDR1 MGHRA and CDR2 YSYEKL. CDR3 length: 14 amino acids. V was cut by 1 base and J by 2 bases, with 8 bases left in between. This chain's CDR3 is CASSQGTEQETQYF. In DNA, the CDR3 is TGCGCCAGCAGCCAAGGGACAGAGCAAGAGACCCAGTACTTC.

The genes are TRBV18 and TRBJ2-3; D perhaps matches TRBD2 (6 bases). Germline V lookup: CDR1 KGHSH, CDR2 LQKENI. The CDR3 length is 15 residues. With 0 bases removed from V and 2 bases from J, the gap between germline ends came to 9 bases. This chain's CDR3 is CASSPPGTATDTQYF. The CDR3 nucleotides are TGTGCCAGCTCACCACCTGGGACTGCCACAGATACGCAGTATTTT. Based on the CDR3 plus reference TRBV18 and TRBJ2-3, the full variable domain is NAGVMQNPRHLVRRRGQEARLRCSPMKGHSHVYWYRQLPEEGLKFMVYLQKENIIDESGMPKERFSAEFPKEGPSILRIQQVVRGDSAAYFCASSPPGTATDTQYFGPGTRLTVL.

This clone was picked up a small number of times. The chain joins TRBV7-9 to TRBJ1-5, with D hard to call. The CDR3 totals 13 residues. Germline CDR1 is SEHNR and CDR2 is FQNEAQ (reference sequence). The V end lost 5 bases, the J end lost 5 bases, and 10 bases lay between the germline ends. The CDR3: CASSPDGDQPQHF. In DNA, the CDR3 is TGTGCCAGCAGCCCGGACGGGGATCAGCCCCAGCATTTT.

The rearrangement links TRBV12-3 or TRBV12-4 to TRBJ1-6; the D is unclear. The V end was cut by 3 bases, the J end by 9 bases, with 6 bases between. The CDR3 is made up of 12 amino acids. The CDR3 spells CASSLNPSPLHF. CDR3 bases: TGTGCCAGCAGTTTGAATCCTTCACCCCTCCACTTT.

The J gene is TRBJ2-6, the V gene TRBV5-5; no firm D call. The germline V gene encodes CDR1 SGHKS and CDR2 YYEKEE (reference sequence). This CDR3 region has 14 residues. Trimming removed 1 base from V and 2 bases from J, with 4 bases in between. As DNA, the CDR3 is TGTGCCAGCAGCTTGTTTCCTGGGGCCAACGTCCTGACTTTC. Protein product: CASSLFPGANVLTF.

The gene calls are TRBV14 and TRBJ2-1; 8 positions agree with TRBD2. Germline CDR1 and CDR2: SGHDN and FVKESK. The CDR3 is 16 amino acids. J was trimmed by 4 bases and V by 0 bases; bases with no gene match: 5. The CDR3 DNA reads as TGTGCCAGCAGCCAAGATGTGGGACTAGGGTACAATGAGCAGTTCTTC. Translating it yields CASSQDVGLGYNEQFF.

This chain joins TRBV9 and TRBJ1-5; D is perhaps TRBD1 (5 bases). The germline V gene encodes CDR1 SGDLS and CDR2 YYNGEE. The CDR3 has 15 residues. V lost 4 bases, J lost 9 bases, and 20 bases lay in between. The CDR3 DNA sequence: TGTGCCAGCAGCCCCGAACAGGACACCCCAGGGCCCCAGCATTTT. Its translation is CASSPEQDTPGPQHF.

The rearrangement links TRBV5-8 to TRBJ2-5, with 8 bases identical to TRBD2. CDR1 is SGHTS, CDR2 YDEGEE, per germline. This CDR3 comprises 11 residues. The J segment lost 9 bases and the V segment lost 2 bases, leaving 0 bases of the junction unmatched. The CDR3 nucleotides are TGTGCCAGCAGCTTTAGCGGGGCCCAGTACTTC. Translated, it gives CASSFSGAQYF. Full variable domain (remainder filled in from reference TRBV5-8 and TRBJ2-5): EAGVTQSPTHLIKTRGQQATLRCSPISGHTSVYWYQQALGLGLQFLLWYDEGEERNRGNFPPRFSGRQFPNYSSELNVNALELEDSALYLCASSFSGAQYFGPGTRLLVL.

This chain uses TRBV2 with TRBJ1-5; D is unclear. The CDR3 spans 13 residues. Germline values: CDR1 SNHLY, CDR2 FYNNEI. V lost 8 bases to trimming and J lost 7 bases, with 15 bases between them. DNA of the CDR3: TGTGCCAGCTCTCGAATATGGCGGCAGCCCCAGCATTTT. Translated: CASSRIWRQPQHF. Full variable domain (rest looked up from reference TRBV2 and TRBJ1-5): EPEVTQTPSHQVTQMGQEVILRCVPISNHLYFYWYRQILGQKVEFLVSFYNNEISEKSEIFDDQFSVERPDGSNFTLKIRSTKLEDSAMYFCASSRIWRQPQHFGDGTRLSIL.

The chain uses TRBV25-1 and TRBJ2-7, with 7 bases matching TRBD1. CDR3 length: 13 residues. With 7 bases clipped from V and 0 bases from J, the junction kept 3 bases outside the gene matches. CDR1 and CDR2 (germline): MGHDK, SYGVNS. CDR3 residues: CASTRDSSYEQYF. In nucleotides, the CDR3 is TGTGCCAGCACCCGGGACAGCTCCTACGAGCAGTACTTC.

The chain recombines TRBV11-2 with TRBJ1-1; D perhaps matches TRBD1 (5 bases). Trimming cost V 3 bases and J 7 bases, with 15 bases left between them. Looked up from germline, CDR1 is SGHAT and CDR2 is FQNNGV. This CDR3 is 14 amino acids long. The CDR3 DNA is TGTGCCAGCAGCTTTGGCATGGGCGACAGTGAAGCTTTCTTT. The encoded protein is CASSFGMGDSEAFF. Using reference TRBV11-2 and TRBJ1-1 for the parts outside the CDR3, the full variable domain is EAGVAQSPRYKIIEKRQSVAFWCNPISGHATLYWYQQILGQGPKLLIQFQNNGVVDDSQLPKDRFSAERLKGVDSTLKIQPAKLEDSAVYLCASSFGMGDSEAFFGQGTRLTVV.

The gene calls are TRBV16 and TRBJ1-5, with D possibly being TRBD1 (5 bases). Germline V CDR1 and CDR2: KGHSY, FQNENV. The V and J ends lost 1 base and 5 bases respectively, with 15 bases between them. CDR3 length equals 16 residues. CDR3 sequence: CASSQLVGGGDQPQHF. The CDR3 DNA sequence: TGTGCCAGCAGCCAATTGGTCGGCGGGGGGGATCAGCCCCAGCATTTT.

V gene TRBV5-4 combines with J gene TRBJ1-1, with D possibly being TRBD1 (5 bases). Trimming pared 2 bases from V and 1 base from J, leaving 9 bases between. The CDR3 is 14 amino acids. Germline V CDR1 and CDR2: SGHNT, YYREEE (reference sequence). This CDR3 is CASSFRAGNTEAFF. The CDR3 nucleotides are TGTGCCAGCAGCTTCAGGGCTGGGAACACTGAAGCTTTCTTT.

CDR3 residues: CASSVYRGDYGYTF. For the CDR3, the DNA is TGTGCCAGCAGTGTATATAGGGGAGACTATGGCTACACCTTC. V usage is TRBV2 and J usage is TRBJ1-2; TRBD1 is a possible D gene (5 bases). This CDR3 spans 14 amino acids. Trimming took off 4 bases at V and 3 bases at J, with 12 bases between the two ends. Germline CDR1 reads SNHLY; CDR2 reads FYNNEI.

The chain joins TRBV11-2 to TRBJ1-1; the D gene is possibly TRBD1 (5 bases). Germline CDR1 and CDR2: SGHAT and FQNNGV. The CDR3 is 14 amino acids. V gave up 1 base and J gave up 6 bases, with 12 bases separating them. The CDR3 loop reads CASSLATGVPEAFF. The CDR3 coding sequence is TGTGCCAGCAGCTTAGCGACGGGGGTCCCTGAAGCTTTCTTT.

This clone occurred once. CDR3 nucleotides: TGTGCCAGCAGCTTATTTGGGGCAGGGACCCTCAGGGGCTACACCTTC. It specifies CASSLFGAGTLRGYTF. The chain combines TRBV7-8 with TRBJ1-2, with a possible D match to TRBD1 (5 bases). The CDR3 spans 16 residues. V was shortened by 2 bases and J by 8 bases, with 21 bases between the two germline ends. CDR1 and CDR2 from the germline V gene are SGHVS and FQNEAQ.